The T cell receptor (beta chain) under discussion was sequenced for a study of cytomegalovirus exposure and HLA in healthy donors. PCR used 60 Vbeta primers and 13 Jbeta primers. Sequencing used immunoSEQ multiplex PCR; TCRdb keeps in-frame clones, though not all of them. Of roughly 110,000 clones listed, around 84% were seen once; the top ten hold roughly a fifth. J was trimmed by 2 bases and V by 2 bases; bases with no gene match: 9. Germline loops: CDR1 SGHKS, CDR2 YYEKEE (reference sequence). The CDR3 spans 16 residues. The sample taken for sequencing was PBMCs. The gene calls are TRBV5-5 and TRBJ2-7, with 8 bases lining up with TRBD1. The clonotype was recovered from a man aged 25 to 40 in good health and CMV-seropositive. Written as DNA, the CDR3 is TGTGCCAGCAGCTTCCGGCTGGGACAGGCGCCCTACGAGCAGTACTTC. As protein: CASSFRLGQAPYEQYF.